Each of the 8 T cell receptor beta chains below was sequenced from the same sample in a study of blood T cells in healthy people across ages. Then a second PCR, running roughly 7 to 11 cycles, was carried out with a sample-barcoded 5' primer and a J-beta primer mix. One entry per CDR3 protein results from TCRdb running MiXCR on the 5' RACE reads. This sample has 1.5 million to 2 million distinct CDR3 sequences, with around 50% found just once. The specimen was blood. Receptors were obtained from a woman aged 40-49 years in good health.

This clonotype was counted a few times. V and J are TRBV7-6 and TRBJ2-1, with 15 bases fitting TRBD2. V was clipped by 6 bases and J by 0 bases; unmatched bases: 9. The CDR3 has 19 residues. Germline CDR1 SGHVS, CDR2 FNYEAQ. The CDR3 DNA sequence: TGTGCCAGCAGTCCTAGCGGACTAGCGGGGGGGCCCTCCTACAATGAGCAGTTCTTC. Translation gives CASSPSGLAGGPSYNEQFF.

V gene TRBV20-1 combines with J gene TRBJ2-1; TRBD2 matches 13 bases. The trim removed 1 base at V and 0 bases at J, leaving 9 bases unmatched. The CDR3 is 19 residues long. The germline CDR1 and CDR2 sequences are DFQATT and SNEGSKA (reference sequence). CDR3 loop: CSARAPGTSGASSYNEQFF. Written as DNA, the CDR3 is TGCAGTGCTAGAGCTCCGGGGACTAGCGGGGCGAGCTCCTACAATGAGCAGTTCTTC.

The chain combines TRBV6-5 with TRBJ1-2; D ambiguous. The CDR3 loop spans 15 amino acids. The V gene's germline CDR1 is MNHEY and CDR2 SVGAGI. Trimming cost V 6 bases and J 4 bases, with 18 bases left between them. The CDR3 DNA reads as TGTGCCAGCAGCCCTGGAGGCAGCTTAAGCTATGGCTACACCTTC. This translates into CASSPGGSLSYGYTF.

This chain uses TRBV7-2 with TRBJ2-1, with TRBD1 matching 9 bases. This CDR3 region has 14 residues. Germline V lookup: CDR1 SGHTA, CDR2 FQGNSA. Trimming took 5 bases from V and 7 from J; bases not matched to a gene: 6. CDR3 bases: TGTGCCAGCAGCCCACAGGGGGCGGGGAATGAGCAGTTCTTC. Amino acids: CASSPQGAGNEQFF. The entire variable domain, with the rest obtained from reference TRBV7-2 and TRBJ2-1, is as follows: GAGVSQSPSNKVTEKGKDVELRCDPISGHTALYWYRQSLGQGLEFLIYFQGNSAPDKSGLPSDRFSAERTGGSVSTLTIQRTQQEDSAVYLCASSPQGAGNEQFFGPGTRLTVL.

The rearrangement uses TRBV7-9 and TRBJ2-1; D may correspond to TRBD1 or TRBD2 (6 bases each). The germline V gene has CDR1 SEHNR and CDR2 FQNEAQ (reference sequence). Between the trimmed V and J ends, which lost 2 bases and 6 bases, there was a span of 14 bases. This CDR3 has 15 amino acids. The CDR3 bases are TGTGCCAGCAGCTTACAGTCGGGGGCGCCCAATGAGCAGTTCTTC. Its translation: CASSLQSGAPNEQFF.

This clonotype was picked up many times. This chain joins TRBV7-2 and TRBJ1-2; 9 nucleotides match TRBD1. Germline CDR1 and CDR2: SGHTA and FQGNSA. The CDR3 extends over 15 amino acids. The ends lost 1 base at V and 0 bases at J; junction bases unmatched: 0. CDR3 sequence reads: CASSLGQGANYGYTF. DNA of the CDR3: TGTGCCAGCAGCTTAGGACAGGGGGCTAACTATGGCTACACCTTC. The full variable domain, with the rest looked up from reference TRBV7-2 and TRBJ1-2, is GAGVSQSPSNKVTEKGKDVELRCDPISGHTALYWYRQSLGQGLEFLIYFQGNSAPDKSGLPSDRFSAERTGGSVSTLTIQRTQQEDSAVYLCASSLGQGANYGYTFGSGTRLTVV.

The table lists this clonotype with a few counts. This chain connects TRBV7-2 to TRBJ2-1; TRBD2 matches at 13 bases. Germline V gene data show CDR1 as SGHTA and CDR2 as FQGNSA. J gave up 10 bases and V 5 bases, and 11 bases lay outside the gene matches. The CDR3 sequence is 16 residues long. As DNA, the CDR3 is TGTGCCAGCAGCCCGAAAACTAGCGGGGGGGCTGGCGAGCAGTTCTTC. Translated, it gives CASSPKTSGGAGEQFF. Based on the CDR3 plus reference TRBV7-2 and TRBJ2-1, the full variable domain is GAGVSQSPSNKVTEKGKDVELRCDPISGHTALYWYRQSLGQGLEFLIYFQGNSAPDKSGLPSDRFSAERTGGSVSTLTIQRTQQEDSAVYLCASSPKTSGGAGEQFFGPGTRLTVL.

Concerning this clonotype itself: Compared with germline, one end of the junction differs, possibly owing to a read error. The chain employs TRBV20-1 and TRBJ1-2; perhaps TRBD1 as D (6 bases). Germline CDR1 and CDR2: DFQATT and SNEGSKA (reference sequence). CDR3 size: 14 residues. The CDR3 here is CSARVPGTIYGHTF. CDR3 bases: TGCAGTGCTAGAGTTCCCGGGACAATTTATGGCCACACCTTC.